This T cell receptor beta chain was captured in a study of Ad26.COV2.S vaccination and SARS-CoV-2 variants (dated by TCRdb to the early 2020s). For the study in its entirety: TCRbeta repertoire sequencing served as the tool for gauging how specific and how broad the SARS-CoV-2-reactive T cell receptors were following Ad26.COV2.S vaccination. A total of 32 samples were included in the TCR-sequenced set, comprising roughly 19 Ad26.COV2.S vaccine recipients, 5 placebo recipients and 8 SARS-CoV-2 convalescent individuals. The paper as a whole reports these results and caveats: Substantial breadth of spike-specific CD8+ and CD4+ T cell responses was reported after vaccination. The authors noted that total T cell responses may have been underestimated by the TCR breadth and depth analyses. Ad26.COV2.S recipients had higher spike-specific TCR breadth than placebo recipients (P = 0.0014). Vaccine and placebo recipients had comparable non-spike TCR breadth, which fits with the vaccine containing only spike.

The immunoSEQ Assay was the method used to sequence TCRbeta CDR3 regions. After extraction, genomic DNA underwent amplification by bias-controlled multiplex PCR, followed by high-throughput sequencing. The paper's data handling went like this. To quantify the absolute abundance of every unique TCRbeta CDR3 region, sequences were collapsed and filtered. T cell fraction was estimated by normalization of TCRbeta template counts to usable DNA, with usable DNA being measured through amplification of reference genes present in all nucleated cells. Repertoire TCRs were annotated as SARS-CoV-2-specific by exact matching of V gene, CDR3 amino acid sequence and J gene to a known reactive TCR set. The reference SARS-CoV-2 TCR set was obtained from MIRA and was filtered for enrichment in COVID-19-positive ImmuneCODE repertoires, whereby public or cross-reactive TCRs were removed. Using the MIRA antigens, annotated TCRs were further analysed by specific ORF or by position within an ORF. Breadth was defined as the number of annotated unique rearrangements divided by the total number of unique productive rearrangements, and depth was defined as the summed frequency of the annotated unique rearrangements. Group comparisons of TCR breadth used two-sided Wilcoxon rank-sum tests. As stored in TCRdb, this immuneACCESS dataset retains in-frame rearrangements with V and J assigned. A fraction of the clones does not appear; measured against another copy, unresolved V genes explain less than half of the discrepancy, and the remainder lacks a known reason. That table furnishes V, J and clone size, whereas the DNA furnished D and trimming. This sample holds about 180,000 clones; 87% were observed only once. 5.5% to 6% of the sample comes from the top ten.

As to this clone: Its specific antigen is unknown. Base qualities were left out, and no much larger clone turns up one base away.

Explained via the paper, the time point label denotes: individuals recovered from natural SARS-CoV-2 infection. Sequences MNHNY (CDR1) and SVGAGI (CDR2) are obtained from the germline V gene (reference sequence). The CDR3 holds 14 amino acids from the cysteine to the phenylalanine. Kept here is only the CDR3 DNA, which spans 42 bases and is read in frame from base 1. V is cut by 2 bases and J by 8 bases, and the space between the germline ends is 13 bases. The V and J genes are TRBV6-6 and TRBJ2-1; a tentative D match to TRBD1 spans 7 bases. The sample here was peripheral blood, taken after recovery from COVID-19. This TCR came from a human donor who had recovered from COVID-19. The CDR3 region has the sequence CASSYAGQPDEQFF. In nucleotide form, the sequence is TGTGCCAGCAGTTACGCGGGACAGCCCGATGAGCAGTTCTTC.